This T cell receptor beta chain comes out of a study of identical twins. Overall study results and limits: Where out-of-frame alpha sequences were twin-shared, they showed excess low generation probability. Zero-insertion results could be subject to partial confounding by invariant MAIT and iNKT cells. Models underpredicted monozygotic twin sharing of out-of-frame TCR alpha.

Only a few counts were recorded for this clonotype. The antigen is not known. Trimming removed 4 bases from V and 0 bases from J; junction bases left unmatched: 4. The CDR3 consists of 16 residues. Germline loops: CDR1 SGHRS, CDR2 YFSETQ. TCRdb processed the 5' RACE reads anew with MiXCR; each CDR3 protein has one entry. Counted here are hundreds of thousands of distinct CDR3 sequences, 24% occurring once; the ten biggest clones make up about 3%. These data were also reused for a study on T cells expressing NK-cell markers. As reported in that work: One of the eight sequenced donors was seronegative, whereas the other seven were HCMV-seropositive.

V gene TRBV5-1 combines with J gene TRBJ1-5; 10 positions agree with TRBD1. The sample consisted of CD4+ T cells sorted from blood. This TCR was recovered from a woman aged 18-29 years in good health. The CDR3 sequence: CASSTGQGNSNQPQHF. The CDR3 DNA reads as TGCGCCAGCAGCACGGGACAGGGGAATAGCAATCAGCCCCAGCATTTT.